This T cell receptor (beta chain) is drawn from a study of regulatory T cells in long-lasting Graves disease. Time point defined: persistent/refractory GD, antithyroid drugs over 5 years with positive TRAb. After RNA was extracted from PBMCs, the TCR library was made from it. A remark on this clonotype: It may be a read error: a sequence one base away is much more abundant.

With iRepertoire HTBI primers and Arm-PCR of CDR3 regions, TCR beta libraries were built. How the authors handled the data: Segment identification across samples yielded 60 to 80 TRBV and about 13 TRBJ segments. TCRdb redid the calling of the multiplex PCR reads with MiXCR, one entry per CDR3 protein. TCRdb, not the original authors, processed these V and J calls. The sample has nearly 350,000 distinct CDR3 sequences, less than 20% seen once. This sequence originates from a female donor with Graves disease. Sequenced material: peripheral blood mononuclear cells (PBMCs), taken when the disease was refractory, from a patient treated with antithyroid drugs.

The CDR3 loop is CASSLKGRHTEAFF. The CDR3 nucleotides are TGTGCCAGCAGTTTGAAGGGGCGGCACACTGAAGCTTTCTTT. The chain uses TRBV12-3 or TRBV12-4 and TRBJ1-1, with D perhaps TRBD1 (5 bases). Trimming took 3 bases from V and 3 from J, leaving 11 bases between them. There are 14 residues in the CDR3.